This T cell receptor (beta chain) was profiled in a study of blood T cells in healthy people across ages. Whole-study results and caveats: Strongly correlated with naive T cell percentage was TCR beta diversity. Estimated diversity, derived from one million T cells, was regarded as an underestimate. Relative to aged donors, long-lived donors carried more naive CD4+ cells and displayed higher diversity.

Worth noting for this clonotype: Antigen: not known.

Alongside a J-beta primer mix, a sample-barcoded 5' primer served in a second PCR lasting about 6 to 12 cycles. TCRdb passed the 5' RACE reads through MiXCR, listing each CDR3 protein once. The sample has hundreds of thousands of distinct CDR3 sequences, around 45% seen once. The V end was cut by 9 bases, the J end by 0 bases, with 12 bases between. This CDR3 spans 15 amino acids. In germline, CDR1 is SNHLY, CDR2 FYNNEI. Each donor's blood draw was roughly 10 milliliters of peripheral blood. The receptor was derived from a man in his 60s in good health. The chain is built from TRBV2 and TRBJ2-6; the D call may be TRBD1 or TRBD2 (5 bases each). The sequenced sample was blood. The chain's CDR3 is CARKGPSSGANVLTF. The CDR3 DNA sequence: TGTGCCAGGAAGGGACCGAGCTCTGGGGCCAACGTCCTGACTTTC. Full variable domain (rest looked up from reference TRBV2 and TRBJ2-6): EPEVTQTPSHQVTQMGQEVILRCVPISNHLYFYWYRQILGQKVEFLVSFYNNEISEKSEIFDDQFSVERPDGSNFTLKIRSTKLEDSAMYFCARKGPSSGANVLTFGAGSRLTVL.